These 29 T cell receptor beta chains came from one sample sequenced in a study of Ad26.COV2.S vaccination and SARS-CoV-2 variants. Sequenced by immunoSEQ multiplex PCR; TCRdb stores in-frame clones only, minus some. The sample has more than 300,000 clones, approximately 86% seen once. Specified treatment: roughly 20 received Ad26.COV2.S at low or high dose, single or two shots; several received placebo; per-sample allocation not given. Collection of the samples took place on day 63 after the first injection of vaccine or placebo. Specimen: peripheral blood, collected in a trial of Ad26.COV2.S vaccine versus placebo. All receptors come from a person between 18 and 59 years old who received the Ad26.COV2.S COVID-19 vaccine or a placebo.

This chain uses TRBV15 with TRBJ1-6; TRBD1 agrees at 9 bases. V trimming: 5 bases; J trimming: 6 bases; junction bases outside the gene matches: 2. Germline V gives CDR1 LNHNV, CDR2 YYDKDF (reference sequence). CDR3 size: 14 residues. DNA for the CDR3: TGTGCCACCAGCGAGGACAGGGGTAATTCACCCCTCCACTTT. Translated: CATSEDRGNSPLHF. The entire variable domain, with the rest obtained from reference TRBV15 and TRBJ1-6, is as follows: DAMVIQNPRYQVTQFGKPVTLSCSQTLNHNVMYWYQQKSSQAPKLLFHYYDKDFNNEADTPDNFQSRRPNTSFCFLDIRSPGLGDTAMYLCATSEDRGNSPLHFGNGTRLTVT.

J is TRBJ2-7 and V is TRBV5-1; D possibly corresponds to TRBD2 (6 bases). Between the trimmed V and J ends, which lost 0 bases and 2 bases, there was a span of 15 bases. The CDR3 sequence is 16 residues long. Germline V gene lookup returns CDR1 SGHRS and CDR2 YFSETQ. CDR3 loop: CASSLAAASVTYEQYF. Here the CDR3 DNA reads TGCGCCAGCAGCTTGGCCGCTGCTAGCGTTACCTACGAGCAGTACTTC.

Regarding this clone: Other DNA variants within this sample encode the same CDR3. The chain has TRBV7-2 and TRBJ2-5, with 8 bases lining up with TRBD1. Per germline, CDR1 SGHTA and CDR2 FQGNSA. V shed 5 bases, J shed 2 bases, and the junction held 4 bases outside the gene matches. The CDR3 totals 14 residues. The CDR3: CASSLDRGQETQYF. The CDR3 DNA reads TGTGCCAGCAGCCTTGACAGGGGACAAGAGACCCAGTACTTC.

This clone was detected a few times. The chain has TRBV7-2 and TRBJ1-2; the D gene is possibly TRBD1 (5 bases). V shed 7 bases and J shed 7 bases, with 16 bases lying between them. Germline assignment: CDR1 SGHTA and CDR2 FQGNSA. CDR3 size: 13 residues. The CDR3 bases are TGTGCCAGCACTCCTCTCAGGGAGGGTGGCTACACCTTC. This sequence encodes CASTPLREGGYTF. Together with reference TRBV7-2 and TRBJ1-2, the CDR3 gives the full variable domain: GAGVSQSPSNKVTEKGKDVELRCDPISGHTALYWYRQSLGQGLEFLIYFQGNSAPDKSGLPSDRFSAERTGGSVSTLTIQRTQQEDSAVYLCASTPLREGGYTFGSGTRLTVV.

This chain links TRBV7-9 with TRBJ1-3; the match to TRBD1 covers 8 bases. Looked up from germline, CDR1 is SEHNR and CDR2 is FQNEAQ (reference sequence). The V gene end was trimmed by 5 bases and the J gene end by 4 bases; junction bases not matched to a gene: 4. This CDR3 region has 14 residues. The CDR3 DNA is TGTGCCAGCAGCAGGGACAGGTCCGGAAACACCATATATTTT. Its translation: CASSRDRSGNTIYF. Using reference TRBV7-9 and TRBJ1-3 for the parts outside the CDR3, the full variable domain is DTGVSQNPRHKITKRGQNVTFRCDPISEHNRLYWYRQTLGQGPEFLTYFQNEAQLEKSRLLSDRFSAERPKGSFSTLEIQRTEQGDSAMYLCASSRDRSGNTIYFGEGSWLTVV.

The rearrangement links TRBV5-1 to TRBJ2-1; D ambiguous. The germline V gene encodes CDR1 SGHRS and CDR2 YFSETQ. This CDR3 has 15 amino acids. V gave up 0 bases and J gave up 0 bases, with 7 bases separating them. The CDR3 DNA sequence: TGCGCCAGCAGCTTGGAACGGAGCTCCTACAATGAGCAGTTCTTC. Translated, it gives CASSLERSSYNEQFF.

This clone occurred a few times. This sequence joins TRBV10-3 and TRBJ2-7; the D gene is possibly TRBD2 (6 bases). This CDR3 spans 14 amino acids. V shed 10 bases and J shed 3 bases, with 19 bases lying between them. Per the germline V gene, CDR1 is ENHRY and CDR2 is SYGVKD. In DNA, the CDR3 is TGTGCCACCCGGGCGGGATCCGAGGTCTACGAGCAGTACTTC. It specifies CATRAGSEVYEQYF.

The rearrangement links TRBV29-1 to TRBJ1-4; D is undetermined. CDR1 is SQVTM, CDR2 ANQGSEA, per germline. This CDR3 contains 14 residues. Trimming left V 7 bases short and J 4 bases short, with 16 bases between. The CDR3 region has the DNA TGCAGCGCCCTCCGTCCGCCTCATAATGAAAAACTGTTTTTT. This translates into CSALRPPHNEKLFF.

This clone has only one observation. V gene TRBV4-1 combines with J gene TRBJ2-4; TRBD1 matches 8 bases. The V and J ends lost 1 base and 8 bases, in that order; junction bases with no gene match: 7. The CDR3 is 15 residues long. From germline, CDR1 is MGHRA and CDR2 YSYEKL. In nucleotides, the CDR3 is TGCGCCAGCAGCCAAGGGACAGGGCATTTGGACATTCAGTACTTC. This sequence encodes CASSQGTGHLDIQYF.

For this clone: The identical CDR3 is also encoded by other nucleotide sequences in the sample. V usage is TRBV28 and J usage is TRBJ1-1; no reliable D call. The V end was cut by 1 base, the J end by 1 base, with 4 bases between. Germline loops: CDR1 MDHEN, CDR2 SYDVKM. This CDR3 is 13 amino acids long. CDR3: CASSLFGNTEAFF. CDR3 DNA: TGTGCCAGCAGTTTATTCGGGAACACTGAAGCTTTCTTT.

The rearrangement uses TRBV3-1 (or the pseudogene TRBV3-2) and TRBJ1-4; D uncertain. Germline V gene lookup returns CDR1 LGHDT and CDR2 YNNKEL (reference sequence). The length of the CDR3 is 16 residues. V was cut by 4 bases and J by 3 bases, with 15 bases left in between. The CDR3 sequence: CASSLKGDGSNEKLFF. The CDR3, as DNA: TGTGCCAGCAGCCTAAAAGGTGACGGCTCTAATGAAAAACTGTTTTTT.

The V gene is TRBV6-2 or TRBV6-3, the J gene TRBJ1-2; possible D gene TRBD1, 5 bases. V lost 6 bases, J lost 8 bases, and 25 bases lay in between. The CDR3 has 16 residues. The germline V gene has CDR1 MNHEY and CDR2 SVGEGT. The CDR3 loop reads CASSDPTGLGFGGYTF. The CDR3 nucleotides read TGTGCCAGCAGCGACCCCACGGGACTGGGGTTCGGGGGCTACACCTTC.

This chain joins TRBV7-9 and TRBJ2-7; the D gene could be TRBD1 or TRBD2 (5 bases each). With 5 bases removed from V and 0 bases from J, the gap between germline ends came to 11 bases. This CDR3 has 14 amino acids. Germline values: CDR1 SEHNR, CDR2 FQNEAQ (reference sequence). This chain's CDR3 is CASSTRESSYEQYF. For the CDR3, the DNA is TGTGCCAGCAGCACCAGGGAGAGCTCCTACGAGCAGTACTTC. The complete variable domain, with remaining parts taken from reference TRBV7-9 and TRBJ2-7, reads DTGVSQNPRHKITKRGQNVTFRCDPISEHNRLYWYRQTLGQGPEFLTYFQNEAQLEKSRLLSDRFSAERPKGSFSTLEIQRTEQGDSAMYLCASSTRESSYEQYFGPGTRLTVT.

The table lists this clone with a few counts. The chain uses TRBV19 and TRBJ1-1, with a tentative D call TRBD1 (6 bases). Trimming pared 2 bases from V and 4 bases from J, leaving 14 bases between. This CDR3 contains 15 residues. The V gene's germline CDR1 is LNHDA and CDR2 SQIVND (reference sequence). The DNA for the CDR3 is TGTGCCAGTAGTATATACGGGGGCGGGATCACTGAAGCTTTCTTT. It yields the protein CASSIYGGGITEAFF.

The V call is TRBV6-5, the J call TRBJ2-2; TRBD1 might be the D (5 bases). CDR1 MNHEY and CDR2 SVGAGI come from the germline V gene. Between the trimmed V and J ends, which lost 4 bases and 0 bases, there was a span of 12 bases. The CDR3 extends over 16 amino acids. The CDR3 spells CASSSRTTPNTGELFF. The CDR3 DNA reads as TGTGCCAGCAGTTCTCGGACAACTCCGAACACCGGGGAGCTGTTTTTT.

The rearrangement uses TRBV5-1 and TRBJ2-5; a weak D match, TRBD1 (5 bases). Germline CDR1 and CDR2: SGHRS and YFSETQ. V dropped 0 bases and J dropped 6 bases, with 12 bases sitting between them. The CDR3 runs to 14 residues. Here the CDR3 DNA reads TGCGCCAGCAGCTTGGTTGTGGGGCGAAAGACCCAGTACTTC. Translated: CASSLVVGRKTQYF. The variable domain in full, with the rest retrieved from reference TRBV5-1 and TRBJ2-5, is KAGVTQTPRYLIKTRGQQVTLSCSPISGHRSVSWYQQTPGQGLQFLFEYFSETQRNKGNFPGRFSGRQFSNSRSEMNVSTLELGDSALYLCASSLVVGRKTQYFGPGTRLLVL.

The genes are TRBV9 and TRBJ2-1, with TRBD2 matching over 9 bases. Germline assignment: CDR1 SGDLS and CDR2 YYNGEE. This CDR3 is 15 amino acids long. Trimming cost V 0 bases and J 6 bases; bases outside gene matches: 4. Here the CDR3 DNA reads TGTGCCAGCAGCGTAGATGCGGGAGGGGGCAATGAGCAGTTCTTC. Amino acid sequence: CASSVDAGGGNEQFF.

CDR3 sequence reads: CASNNRGQGGYTEAFF. The CDR3, as DNA: TGCGCCAGCAACAACCGGGGGCAGGGAGGGTACACTGAAGCTTTCTTT. The rearrangement uses TRBV4-3 and TRBJ1-1; TRBD1 is a possible D gene (6 bases). Trimming took off 7 bases at V and 3 bases at J, with 21 bases between the two ends. This CDR3 comprises 16 residues. Looked up from germline, CDR1 is LGHNA and CDR2 is YSLEER.

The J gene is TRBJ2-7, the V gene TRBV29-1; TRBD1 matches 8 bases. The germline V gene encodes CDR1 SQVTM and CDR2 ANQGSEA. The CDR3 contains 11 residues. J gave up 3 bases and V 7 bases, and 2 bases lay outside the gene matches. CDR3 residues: CSAGQGYEQYF. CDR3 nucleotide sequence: TGCAGCGCCGGACAGGGCTACGAGCAGTACTTC.

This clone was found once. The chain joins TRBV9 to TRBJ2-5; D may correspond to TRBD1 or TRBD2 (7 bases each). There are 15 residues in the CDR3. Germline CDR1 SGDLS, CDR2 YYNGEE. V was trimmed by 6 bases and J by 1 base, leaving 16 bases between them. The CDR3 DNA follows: TGTGCCAGCAACCGACAGGGAGGGTCCCAAGAGACCCAGTACTTC. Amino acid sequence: CASNRQGGSQETQYF.

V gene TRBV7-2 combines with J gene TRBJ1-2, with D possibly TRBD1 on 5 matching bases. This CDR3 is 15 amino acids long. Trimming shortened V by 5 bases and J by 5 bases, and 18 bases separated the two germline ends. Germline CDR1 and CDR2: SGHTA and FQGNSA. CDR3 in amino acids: CASSLRTGLPYGYTF. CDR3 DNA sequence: TGTGCCAGCAGCCTCCGTACAGGCCTTCCTTATGGCTACACCTTC.

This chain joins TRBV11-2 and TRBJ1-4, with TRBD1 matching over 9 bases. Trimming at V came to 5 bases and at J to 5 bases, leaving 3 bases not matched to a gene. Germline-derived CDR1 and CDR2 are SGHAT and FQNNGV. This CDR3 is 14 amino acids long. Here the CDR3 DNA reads TGTGCCAGCAGCATCGGGACAGGGAATGAAAAACTGTTTTTT. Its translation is CASSIGTGNEKLFF.

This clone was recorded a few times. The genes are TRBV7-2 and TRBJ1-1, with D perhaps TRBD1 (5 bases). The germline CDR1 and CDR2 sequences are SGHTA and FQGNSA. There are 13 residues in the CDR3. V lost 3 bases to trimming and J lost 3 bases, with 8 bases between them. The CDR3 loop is CASSLGHYTEAFF. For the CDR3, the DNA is TGTGCCAGCAGCTTGGGGCATTACACTGAAGCTTTCTTT.

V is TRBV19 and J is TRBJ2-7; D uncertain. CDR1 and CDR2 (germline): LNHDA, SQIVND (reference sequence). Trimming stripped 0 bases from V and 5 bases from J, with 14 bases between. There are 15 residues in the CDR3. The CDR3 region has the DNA TGTGCCAGTAGTATAGACTGGCTGGGTAACGACGAGCAGTACTTC. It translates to CASSIDWLGNDEQYF.

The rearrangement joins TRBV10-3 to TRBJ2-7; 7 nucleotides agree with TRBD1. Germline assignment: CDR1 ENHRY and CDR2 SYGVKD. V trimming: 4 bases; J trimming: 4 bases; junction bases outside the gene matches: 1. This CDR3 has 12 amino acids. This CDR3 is CAISGQGYEQYF. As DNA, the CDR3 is TGTGCCATCAGTGGACAGGGTTACGAGCAGTACTTC.

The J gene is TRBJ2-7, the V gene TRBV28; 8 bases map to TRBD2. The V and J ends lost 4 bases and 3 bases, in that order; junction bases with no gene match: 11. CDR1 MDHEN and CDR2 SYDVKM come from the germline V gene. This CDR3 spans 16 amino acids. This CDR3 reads CASSSPGSGVNYEQYF. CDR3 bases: TGTGCCAGCAGTTCCCCAGGTAGCGGGGTGAACTACGAGCAGTACTTC. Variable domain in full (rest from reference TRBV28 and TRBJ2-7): DVKVTQSSRYLVKRTGEKVFLECVQDMDHENMFWYRQDPGLGLRLIYFSYDVKMKEKGDIPEGYSVSREKKERFSLILESASTNQTSMYLCASSSPGSGVNYEQYFGPGTRLTVT.

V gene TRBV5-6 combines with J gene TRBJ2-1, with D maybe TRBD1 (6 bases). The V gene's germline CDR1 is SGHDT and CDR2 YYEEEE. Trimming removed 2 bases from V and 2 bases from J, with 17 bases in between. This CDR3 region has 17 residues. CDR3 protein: CASSFWFRDTAYNEQFF. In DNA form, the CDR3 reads TGTGCCAGCAGCTTTTGGTTTCGGGACACGGCCTACAATGAGCAGTTCTTC.

Here the CDR3 reads CAAYRDTSYEQYF. For the CDR3, the DNA is TGTGCCGCGTACCGGGACACCTCCTACGAGCAGTACTTC. J is TRBJ2-7 and V is TRBV6-5; a weak D match, TRBD1 (6 bases). Between the trimmed V and J ends, which lost 11 bases and 0 bases, there was a span of 14 bases. Germline-derived CDR1 and CDR2 are MNHEY and SVGAGI. This CDR3 has 13 amino acids.

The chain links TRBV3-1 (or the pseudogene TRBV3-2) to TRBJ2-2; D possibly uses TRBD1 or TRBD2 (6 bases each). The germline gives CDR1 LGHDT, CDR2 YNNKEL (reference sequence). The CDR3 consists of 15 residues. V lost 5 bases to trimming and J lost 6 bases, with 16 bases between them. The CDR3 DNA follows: TGTGCCAGCAGCATCGAGGGGGGATTCCCCGGGGAGCTGTTTTTT. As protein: CASSIEGGFPGELFF.